This TCR beta chain comes out of a study of blood T cells in healthy people across ages. The authors ran a second PCR of roughly 6 to 11 cycles using a sample-barcoded 5' primer and a J-beta primer mix. Each CDR3 protein is one row after TCRdb ran MiXCR on the 5' RACE reads. Of approximately 800,000 distinct CDR3 sequences in the sample, about 55% were seen once. Study findings and constraints: Significant beta diversity loss was already apparent by age approximately 37, declining roughly linearly. With naive T cell percentage, TCR beta diversity showed a strong correlation. The long-lived group displayed more naive CD4+ cells, plus higher diversity, than the aged donors did.

Trimming took off 5 bases at V and 7 bases at J, with 14 bases between the two ends. Germline V gene data show CDR1 as MNHEY and CDR2 as SVGAGI. The CDR3 runs to 13 residues. Remarks on this clonotype: Its antigen is currently unknown.

The source is a man older than 75 in good health. This chain connects TRBV6-5 to TRBJ1-2; D unresolved. Sequencing used blood. CDR3 bases: TGTGCCAGCAGTGCCTTTCTTCTCGGTGGCTACACCTTC. Translating it yields CASSAFLLGGYTF.